A single sample is the source of the 25 T cell receptor beta chains below, sequenced in a study of T-cell reconstitution after alpha-beta-depleted transplantation in children. As it was prepared, the TCRbeta library received unique molecular identifiers. TCRdb independently ran MiXCR on the PCR reads; one entry per CDR3 protein. The sample consists of approximately 93,000 distinct CDR3 sequences, roughly 8% of them appearing once. The sequenced sample was PBMCs from the stem cell graft donor, obtained from the stem cell graft. The origin of the receptors is a human donor who donated a stem cell graft to a child with congenital amegakaryocytic thrombocytopenia.

At least ten counts were recorded for this clonotype. The rearrangement links TRBV15 to TRBJ2-1, with 13 bases that match TRBD2. J was trimmed by 10 bases and V by 0 bases; bases with no gene match: 6. Germline lookup yields CDR1 LNHNV and CDR2 YYDKDF (reference sequence). The CDR3 covers 16 residues. The CDR3 nucleotides are TGTGCCACCAGCAGAGATAAAAAGACTAGCGGGAGGGAGCAGTTCTTC. Amino acid sequence: CATSRDKKTSGREQFF.

This clonotype occurred many times. The J gene is TRBJ2-2, the V gene TRBV2; perhaps TRBD2 as D (6 bases). The CDR3 runs 15 residues. Trimming took off 4 bases at V and 6 bases at J, with 15 bases between the two ends. Germline-derived CDR1 and CDR2 are SNHLY and FYNNEI. CDR3 region: CASSGGTLAAGELFF. The CDR3 coding sequence is TGTGCCAGCAGTGGAGGGACTTTAGCTGCCGGGGAGCTGTTTTTT.

This clonotype was counted at least ten times. The CDR3 DNA reads as TGTGCCTGGAGTCCCGGGACAGTGGTTTACGAGCAGTACTTC. This sequence encodes CAWSPGTVVYEQYF. V gene TRBV30 combines with J gene TRBJ2-7; TRBD1 matches 7 bases. Germline loops: CDR1 GTSNPN, CDR2 SVGIG (reference sequence). The CDR3 extends over 14 amino acids. J was trimmed by 4 bases and V by 2 bases; bases with no gene match: 8.

Details on this clonotype: Being one base from a much bigger clone, this may be a read error. The chain employs TRBV4-1 and TRBJ1-5, with TRBD1 identical over 7 bases. The V segment lost 2 bases and the J segment 3 bases; nucleotides outside the gene matches: 4. This CDR3 has 15 residues. Germline V CDR1 and CDR2: MGHRA, YSYEKL. The CDR3 is CASSQQGGDNQPQHF. The CDR3, as DNA: TGCGCCAGCAGCCAACAGGGGGGGGACAATCAGCCCCAGCATTTT.

This clonotype is medium-sized (0.01 to 0.1%). The chain recombines TRBV20-1 with TRBJ2-1; maybe TRBD1 (6 bases). Germline lookup yields CDR1 DFQATT and CDR2 SNEGSKA (reference sequence). CDR3 length: 14 residues. Between the trimmed V and J ends, which lost 2 bases and 7 bases, there was a span of 15 bases. Here the CDR3 reads CSARRGSELNEQFF. In DNA, the CDR3 is TGCAGTGCTAGAAGGGGGTCGGAGCTAAATGAGCAGTTCTTC.

In this sample, this clonotype turned up many times. The CDR3 DNA follows: TGTGCCAGCAGCCCGACGGGCGGGTCTGGGGCCAACGTCCTGACTTTC. It translates to CASSPTGGSGANVLTF. The chain recombines TRBV14 with TRBJ2-6; D might be TRBD2 (5 bases). V dropped 4 bases and J dropped 1 base, with 11 bases sitting between them. Germline V lookup: CDR1 SGHDN, CDR2 FVKESK. This CDR3 comprises 16 residues.

This clonotype was observed at least ten times. CDR3 coding DNA: TGCGCCAGCAGCTTGGTGAAGCTAGCGGGAAACAATGTACTCGAGGTACCCTACAATGAGCAGTTCTTC. This encodes CASSLVKLAGNNVLEVPYNEQFF. The V and J genes are TRBV5-1 and TRBJ2-1, with 9 positions matching TRBD2. Looked up from germline, CDR1 is SGHRS and CDR2 is YFSETQ. Trimming cost V 0 bases and J 2 bases; bases outside gene matches: 24. This CDR3 is built from 23 residues.

This clonotype was seen many times. The rearrangement uses TRBV20-1 and TRBJ1-1; the D gene is possibly TRBD1 (6 bases). This CDR3 is 15 amino acids long. Trimming took 6 bases from V and 0 from J, leaving 17 bases between them. From germline, CDR1 is DFQATT and CDR2 SNEGSKA (reference sequence). The CDR3 nucleotides are TGCAGTGCCAAGGACAGCCACTACTTGAACACTGAAGCTTTCTTT. Its protein product is CSAKDSHYLNTEAFF.

The sample holds many counts of this clonotype. The rearrangement links TRBV20-1 to TRBJ1-4, with D possibly matching TRBD1 (5 bases). The CDR3 runs 16 residues. The V and J ends lost 6 bases and 0 bases respectively, with 17 bases between them. Germline CDR1 DFQATT, CDR2 SNEGSKA (reference sequence). In DNA form, the CDR3 reads TGCAGTGCCCGCGGTCTTCGAGGGGCAACTAATGAAAAACTGTTTTTT. Amino acids: CSARGLRGATNEKLFF.

This clonotype was seen ten or more times. The chain uses TRBV15 and TRBJ1-6, with D maybe TRBD1 (5 bases). CDR1 is LNHNV, CDR2 YYDKDF, per germline (reference sequence). Trimming took off 1 base at V and 8 bases at J, with 12 bases between the two ends. The CDR3 totals 15 residues. The CDR3 DNA follows: TGTGCCACCAGCAGAGCCCTTGGGGACCATTCACCCCTCCACTTT. It codes for CATSRALGDHSPLHF.

The sample holds many counts of this clonotype. This chain connects TRBV5-1 to TRBJ2-1; D ambiguous. This CDR3 is 14 amino acids long. V lost 4 bases to trimming and J lost 4 bases, with 12 bases between them. Germline V gene sequence: CDR1 SGHRS, CDR2 YFSETQ. The CDR3 DNA sequence: TGCGCCAGCAGCCAACCAGACTTATACAATGAGCAGTTCTTC. Its protein is CASSQPDLYNEQFF.

This clonotype was counted many times. The chain is built from TRBV15 and TRBJ2-5; the D gene is possibly TRBD1 (5 bases). This CDR3 is 13 amino acids long. V was cut by 0 bases and J by 13 bases, with 15 bases left in between. CDR1 and CDR2 (germline): LNHNV, YYDKDF (reference sequence). Written as DNA, the CDR3 is TGTGCCACCAGCAGAGATCCCGACAGACCGGTGTACTTC. It specifies CATSRDPDRPVYF.

This clonotype was counted many times. At one boundary the junction diverges from the germline segment, which might be a read error. This chain uses TRBV13 with TRBJ2-1, with D unresolved. Germline V gives CDR1 PRHDT, CDR2 FYEKMQ (reference sequence). This CDR3 is 13 amino acids long. The CDR3, as DNA: TGTGCCAGCAGCCCGCCCCGTCCCTCCCTGATCATCTTC. As protein: CASSPPRPSLIIF.

This clonotype was recorded at least ten times. The genes are TRBV5-1 and TRBJ2-7, with a possible D match to TRBD1 (6 bases). CDR1 is SGHRS, CDR2 YFSETQ, per germline. Between the trimmed V and J ends, which lost 4 bases and 3 bases, there was a span of 14 bases. There are 14 residues in the CDR3. The CDR3 reads CASSQGHSSYEQYF. CDR3 nucleotide sequence: TGCGCCAGCAGCCAGGGACACTCCAGCTACGAGCAGTACTTC.

This clonotype was counted at least ten times. V is TRBV5-6 and J is TRBJ2-3; D call uncertain. V was clipped by 1 base and J by 1 base, with 4 bases between them. Germline-derived CDR1 and CDR2 are SGHDT and YYEEEE. The CDR3 contains 13 residues. The CDR3 DNA sequence: TGTGCCAGCAGCTTGATTCGCACAGATACGCAGTATTTT. Its protein is CASSLIRTDTQYF.

This clonotype was observed many times. The V gene is TRBV29-1, the J gene TRBJ2-3; D is undetermined. This CDR3 comprises 13 residues. V was pared by 4 bases and J by 1 base, with 9 bases between. Looked up from germline, CDR1 is SQVTM and CDR2 is ANQGSEA. In nucleotides, the CDR3 is TGCAGCGTTGTGGCCGGACGCACAGATACGCAGTATTTT. This encodes CSVVAGRTDTQYF.

This clonotype has at least ten counts. The chain employs TRBV6-1 and TRBJ1-1, with 9 bases lining up with TRBD1. Looked up from germline, CDR1 is MNHNS and CDR2 is SASEGT. The trim removed 6 bases at V and 0 bases at J, leaving 8 bases unmatched. This CDR3 has 16 amino acids. The CDR3 sequence is CASSPADRGLNTEAFF. The DNA of the CDR3 is TGTGCCAGCAGCCCTGCGGACAGGGGCTTGAACACTGAAGCTTTCTTT.

This clonotype was detected ten times or more. The V and J genes are TRBV28 and TRBJ2-7; 11 bases agree with TRBD1. This CDR3 is built from 13 residues. Germline V gives CDR1 MDHEN, CDR2 SYDVKM. With V trimmed by 7 bases and J by 5 bases, 4 bases remained unmatched. The CDR3 is CASNSGQGDEQYF. CDR3 DNA: TGTGCCAGCAATTCGGGACAGGGGGACGAGCAGTACTTC.

This clonotype was counted ten times or more. The genes are TRBV20-1 and TRBJ1-4, with 7 bases aligning to TRBD1. Germline-derived CDR1 and CDR2 are DFQATT and SNEGSKA (reference sequence). Trimming cost V 2 bases and J 12 bases; bases outside gene matches: 9. This CDR3 is 13 amino acids long. The CDR3 sequence: CSARNYRTGELFF. The CDR3 region has the DNA TGCAGTGCTAGAAACTATCGGACAGGCGAACTGTTTTTT.

Ten or more counts support this clonotype. This sequence joins TRBV20-1 and TRBJ1-1; D gene ambiguous. Between the trimmed V and J ends, which lost 1 base and 1 base, there was a span of 10 bases. Germline assignment: CDR1 DFQATT and CDR2 SNEGSKA (reference sequence). CDR3 length equals 14 residues. The CDR3 loop is CSARAGWANTEAFF. The CDR3 DNA reads TGCAGTGCTAGAGCCGGGTGGGCGAACACTGAAGCTTTCTTT.

Ten or more counts support this clonotype. The chain combines TRBV6-1 with TRBJ2-3; D could derive from TRBD1 or TRBD2 (5 bases each). CDR1 and CDR2 (germline): MNHNS, SASEGT. CDR3 length: 13 residues. V lost 7 bases to trimming and J lost 5 bases, with 13 bases between them. The CDR3 loop reads CASTVSGGDTQYF. The DNA for the CDR3 is TGTGCCAGCACCGTAAGTGGGGGAGATACGCAGTATTTT.

This clonotype was detected ten times or more. This rearrangement joins TRBV15 to TRBJ1-5; D gene unclear. Germline V gives CDR1 LNHNV, CDR2 YYDKDF (reference sequence). Trimming cost V 4 bases and J 1 base, with 11 bases left between them. The CDR3 runs 15 residues. CDR3 protein: CATSTTDISNQPQHF. The DNA for the CDR3 is TGTGCCACCAGCACCACAGACATAAGCAATCAGCCCCAGCATTTT.

This clonotype showed up many times. The chain employs TRBV6-5 and TRBJ2-7; TRBD1 matches at 7 bases. Germline V gene lookup returns CDR1 MNHEY and CDR2 SVGAGI. CDR3 size: 13 residues. V was pared by 2 bases and J by 4 bases, with 2 bases of the junction left unmatched. Here the CDR3 DNA reads TGTGCCAGCAGTTACGCACAGGGGTACGAGCAGTACTTC. It translates to CASSYAQGYEQYF.

Notes on this clonotype: A single base separates this from a much larger clone, so it may be a read error. The rearrangement joins TRBV29-1 to TRBJ1-1; TRBD1 might be the D (6 bases). Germline V gene lookup returns CDR1 SQVTM and CDR2 ANQGSEA. The CDR3 length is 14 residues. Written as DNA, the CDR3 is TGCAGCGTTGAGTTTACGGGGGCAAGGACTGACGCTTTCTTT. It is translated as CSVEFTGARTDAFF.

This clonotype has a count of ten or more. The chain is built from TRBV6-5 and TRBJ2-7; D not resolved. Trimming shortened V by 5 bases and J by 4 bases, and 18 bases separated the two germline ends. The CDR3 spans 15 residues. The V gene's germline CDR1 is MNHEY and CDR2 SVGAGI. CDR3 in DNA: TGTGCCAGCAGTCCAGCCTTGGGATTGGGGTACGAGCAGTACTTC. The encoded protein is CASSPALGLGYEQYF.